Each of the 3 T cell receptor beta chains below was sequenced from the same sample in a study of graft-versus-host responses after intestinal transplantation. These receptors' antigens are unknown. This table comes from immunoSEQ multiplex PCR, and its TCRdb copy is limited to in-frame clones, with some not included. The table records approximately 90,000 clones, around 93% of them present only once. Sequenced material: unstimulated CD8+ T cells sorted from spleen or lymph node cells, taken before intestinal transplant. The receptors stem from a human donor who received an intestinal transplant.

V usage is TRBV4-3 and J usage is TRBJ2-1, with a tentative D call TRBD2 (6 bases). Trimming shortened V by 0 bases and J by 2 bases, and 8 bases separated the two germline ends. This CDR3 spans 15 amino acids. Germline lookup yields CDR1 LGHNA and CDR2 YSLEER. The CDR3 here is CASSQDPGAYNEQFF. The CDR3 DNA is TGCGCCAGCAGCCAAGACCCGGGGGCCTACAATGAGCAGTTCTTC.

The chain joins TRBV9 to TRBJ2-7, with 7 bases identical to TRBD1. The CDR3 runs 15 residues. After removal of 0 bases from V and 6 bases from J, the junction contained 9 bases not matched to a gene. Germline V lookup: CDR1 SGDLS, CDR2 YYNGEE. CDR3 sequence (DNA): TGTGCCAGCAGCGTAGATACAGGGGTGTCACGCGAGCAGTACTTC. It codes for CASSVDTGVSREQYF.

DNA of the CDR3: TGTGCCAGCAGTGTCGGGACAGGGGGACCAGCTAACTATGGCTACACCTTC. Protein product: CASSVGTGGPANYGYTF. The chain is built from TRBV2 and TRBJ1-2, with TRBD1 identical over 11 bases. CDR3 length: 17 amino acids. The trim removed 4 bases at V and 0 bases at J, leaving 7 bases unmatched. Germline values: CDR1 SNHLY, CDR2 FYNNEI.